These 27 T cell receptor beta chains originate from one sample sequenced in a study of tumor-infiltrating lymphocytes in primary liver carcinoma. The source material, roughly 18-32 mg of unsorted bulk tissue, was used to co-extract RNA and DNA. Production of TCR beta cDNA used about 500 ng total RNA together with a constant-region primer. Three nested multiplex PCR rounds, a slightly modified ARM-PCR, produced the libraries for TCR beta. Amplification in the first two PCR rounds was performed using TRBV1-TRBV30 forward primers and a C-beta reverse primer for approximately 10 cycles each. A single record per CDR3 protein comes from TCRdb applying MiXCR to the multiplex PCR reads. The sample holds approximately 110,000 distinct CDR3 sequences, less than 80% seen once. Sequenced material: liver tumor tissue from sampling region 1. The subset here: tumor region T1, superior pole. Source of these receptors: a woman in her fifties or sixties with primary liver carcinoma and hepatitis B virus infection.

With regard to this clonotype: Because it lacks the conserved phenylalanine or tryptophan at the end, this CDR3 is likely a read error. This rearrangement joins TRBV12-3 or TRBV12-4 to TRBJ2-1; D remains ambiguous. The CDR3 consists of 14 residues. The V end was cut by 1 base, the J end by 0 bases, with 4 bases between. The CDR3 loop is CASSLGGSYNEQFI. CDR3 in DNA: TGTGCCAGCAGTTTAGGGGGCTCCTACAATGAGCAGTTCATC.

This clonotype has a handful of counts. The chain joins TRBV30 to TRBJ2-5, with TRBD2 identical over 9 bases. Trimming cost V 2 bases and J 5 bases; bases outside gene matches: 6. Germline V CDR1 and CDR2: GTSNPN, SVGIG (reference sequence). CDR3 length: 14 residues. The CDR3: CAWSQLAGLETQYF. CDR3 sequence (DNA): TGTGCCTGGAGTCAGCTAGCGGGACTGGAGACCCAGTACTTC. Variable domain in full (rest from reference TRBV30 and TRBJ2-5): SQTIHQWPATLVQPVGSPLSLECTVEGTSNPNLYWYRQAAGRGLQLLFYSVGIGQISSEVPQNLSASRPQDRQFILSSKKLLLSDSGFYLCAWSQLAGLETQYFGPGTRLLVL.

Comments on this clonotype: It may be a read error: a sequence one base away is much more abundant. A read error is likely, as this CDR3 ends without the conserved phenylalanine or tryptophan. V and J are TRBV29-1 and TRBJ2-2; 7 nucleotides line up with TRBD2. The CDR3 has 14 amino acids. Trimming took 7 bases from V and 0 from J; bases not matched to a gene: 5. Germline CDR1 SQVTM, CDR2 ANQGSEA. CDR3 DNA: TGCAGCGCAAAGGGACTAACGAACACCGGGGAGCTGTTTATT. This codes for CSAKGLTNTGELFI.

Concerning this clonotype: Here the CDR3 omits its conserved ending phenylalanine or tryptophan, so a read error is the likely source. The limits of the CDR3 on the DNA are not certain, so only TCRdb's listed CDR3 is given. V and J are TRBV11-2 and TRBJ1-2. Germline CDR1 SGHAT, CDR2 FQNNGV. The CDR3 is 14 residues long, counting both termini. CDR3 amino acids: CASSLQREDRGYAI.

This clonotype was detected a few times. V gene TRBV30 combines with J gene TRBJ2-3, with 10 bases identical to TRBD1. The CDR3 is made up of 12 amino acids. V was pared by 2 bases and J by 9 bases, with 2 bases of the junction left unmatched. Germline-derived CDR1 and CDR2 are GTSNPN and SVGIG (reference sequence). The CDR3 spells CAWSLTGGTQYF. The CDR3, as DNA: TGTGCCTGGAGTCTGACAGGGGGCACGCAGTATTTT.

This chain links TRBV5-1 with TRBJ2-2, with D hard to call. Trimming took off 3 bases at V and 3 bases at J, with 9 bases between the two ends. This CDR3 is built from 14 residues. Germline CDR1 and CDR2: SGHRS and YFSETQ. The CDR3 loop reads CASSSDPDTGELFF. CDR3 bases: TGCGCCAGCAGCTCGGACCCTGACACCGGGGAGCTGTTTTTT.

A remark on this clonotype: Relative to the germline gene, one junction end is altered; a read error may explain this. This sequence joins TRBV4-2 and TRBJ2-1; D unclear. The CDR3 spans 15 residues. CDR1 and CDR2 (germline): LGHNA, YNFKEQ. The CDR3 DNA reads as TGTGCCAACAGCAAAGACCTGGGATCCTATAATGAGCAGTTCTTC. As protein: CANSKDLGSYNEQFF.

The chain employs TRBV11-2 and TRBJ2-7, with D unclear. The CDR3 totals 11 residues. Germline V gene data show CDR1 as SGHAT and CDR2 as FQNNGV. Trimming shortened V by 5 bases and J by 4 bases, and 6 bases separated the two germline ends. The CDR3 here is CASSPDYEQYV. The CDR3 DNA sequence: TGTGCCAGCAGCCCGGATTACGAGCAGTACGTC.

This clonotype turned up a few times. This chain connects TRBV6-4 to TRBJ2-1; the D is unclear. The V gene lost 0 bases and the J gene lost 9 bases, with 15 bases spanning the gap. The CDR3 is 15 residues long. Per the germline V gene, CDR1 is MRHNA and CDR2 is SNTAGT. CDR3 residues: CASSDSFRALGEQFF. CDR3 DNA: TGTGCCAGCAGTGACTCTTTTAGGGCGTTGGGTGAGCAGTTCTTC.

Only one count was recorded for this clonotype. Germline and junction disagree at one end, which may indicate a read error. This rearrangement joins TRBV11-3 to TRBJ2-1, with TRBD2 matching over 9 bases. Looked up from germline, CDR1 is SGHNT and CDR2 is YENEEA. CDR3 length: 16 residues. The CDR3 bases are TGTACCAGCAGCTTCCGATTAGCGGGAGTCAACAATGAGCAGTTCTTC. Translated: CTSSFRLAGVNNEQFF.

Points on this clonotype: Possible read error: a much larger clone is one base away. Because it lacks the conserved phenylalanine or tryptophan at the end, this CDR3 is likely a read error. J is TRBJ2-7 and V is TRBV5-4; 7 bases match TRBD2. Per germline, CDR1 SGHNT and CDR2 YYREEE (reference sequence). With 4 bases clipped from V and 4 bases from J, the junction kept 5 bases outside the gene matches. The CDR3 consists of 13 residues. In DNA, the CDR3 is TGTGCCAGCAGCAGCGGGACCTTATACGAGCAGTACTTA. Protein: CASSSGTLYEQYL.

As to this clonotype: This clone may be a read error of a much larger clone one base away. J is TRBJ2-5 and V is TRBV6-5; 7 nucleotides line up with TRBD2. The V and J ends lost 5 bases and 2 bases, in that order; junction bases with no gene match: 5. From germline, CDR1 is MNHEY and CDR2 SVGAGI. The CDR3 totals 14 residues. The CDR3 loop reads CASSRDGGQETQYF. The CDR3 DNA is TGTGCCAGCAGTAGGGACGGGGGGCAAGAGACCCAGTACTTC.

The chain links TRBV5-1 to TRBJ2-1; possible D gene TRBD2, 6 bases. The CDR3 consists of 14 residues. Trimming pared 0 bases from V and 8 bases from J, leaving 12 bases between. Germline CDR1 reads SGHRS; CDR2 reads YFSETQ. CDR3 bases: TGCGCCAGCAGCTTGGACGGGAGTCCAGATGAGCAGTTCTTC. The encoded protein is CASSLDGSPDEQFF.

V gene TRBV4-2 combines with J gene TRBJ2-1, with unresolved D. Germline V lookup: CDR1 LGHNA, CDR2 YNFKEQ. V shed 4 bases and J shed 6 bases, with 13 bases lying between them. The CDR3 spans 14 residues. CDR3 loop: CASSPRAKVNEQFF. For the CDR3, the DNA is TGTGCCAGCAGCCCTCGGGCCAAGGTCAATGAGCAGTTCTTC.

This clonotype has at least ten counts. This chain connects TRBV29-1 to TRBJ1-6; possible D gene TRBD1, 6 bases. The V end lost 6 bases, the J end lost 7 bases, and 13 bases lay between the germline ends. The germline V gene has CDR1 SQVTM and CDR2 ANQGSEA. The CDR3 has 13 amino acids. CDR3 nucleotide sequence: TGCAGCGTGACACAGGGAGCCAATTCACCCCTCCACTTT. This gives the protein CSVTQGANSPLHF.

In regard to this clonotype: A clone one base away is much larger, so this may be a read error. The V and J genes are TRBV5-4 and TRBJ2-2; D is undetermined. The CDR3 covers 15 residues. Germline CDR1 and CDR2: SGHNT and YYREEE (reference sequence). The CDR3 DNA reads TGTGCCAGCAGCTTGAAAAACCCGAACACCGTGGAGCTGTTTTTT. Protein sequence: CASSLKNPNTVELFF.

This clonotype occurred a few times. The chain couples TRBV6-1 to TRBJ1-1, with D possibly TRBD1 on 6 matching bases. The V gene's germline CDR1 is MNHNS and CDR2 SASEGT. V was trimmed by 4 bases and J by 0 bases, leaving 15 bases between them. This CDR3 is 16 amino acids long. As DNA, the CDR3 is TGTGCCAGCAGTGCGGGGACAACCAATGTGAACACTGAAGCTTTCTTT. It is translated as CASSAGTTNVNTEAFF.

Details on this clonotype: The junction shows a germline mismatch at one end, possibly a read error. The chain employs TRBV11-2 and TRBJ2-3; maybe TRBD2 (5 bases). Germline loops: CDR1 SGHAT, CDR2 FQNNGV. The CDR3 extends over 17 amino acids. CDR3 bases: TGTGCCAGCAGCTTCCGCCTCCCCGGGATTAGCAGAGATACGCAGTATTTT. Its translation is CASSFRLPGISRDTQYF.

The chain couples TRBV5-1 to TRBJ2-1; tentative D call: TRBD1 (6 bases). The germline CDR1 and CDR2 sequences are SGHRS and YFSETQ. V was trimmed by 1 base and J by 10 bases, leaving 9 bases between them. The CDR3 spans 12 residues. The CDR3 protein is CASSLRGTEQFF. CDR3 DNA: TGCGCCAGCAGCTTGAGAGGGACAGAGCAGTTCTTC.

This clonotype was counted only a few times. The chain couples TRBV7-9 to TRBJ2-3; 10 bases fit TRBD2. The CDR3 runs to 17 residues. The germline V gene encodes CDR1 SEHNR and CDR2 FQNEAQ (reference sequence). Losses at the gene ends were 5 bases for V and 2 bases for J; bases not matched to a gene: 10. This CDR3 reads CASSRASGTSDTDTQYF. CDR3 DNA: TGTGCCAGCAGCCGAGCCTCCGGGACTAGCGACACAGATACGCAGTATTTT.

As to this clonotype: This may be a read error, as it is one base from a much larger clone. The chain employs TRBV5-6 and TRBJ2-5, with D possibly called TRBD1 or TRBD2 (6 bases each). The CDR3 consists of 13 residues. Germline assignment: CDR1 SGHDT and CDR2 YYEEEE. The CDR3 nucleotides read TGTGCCGGCAGCTTAGGGGGGTATGAGACCCAGTACTTC. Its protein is CAGSLGGYETQYF.

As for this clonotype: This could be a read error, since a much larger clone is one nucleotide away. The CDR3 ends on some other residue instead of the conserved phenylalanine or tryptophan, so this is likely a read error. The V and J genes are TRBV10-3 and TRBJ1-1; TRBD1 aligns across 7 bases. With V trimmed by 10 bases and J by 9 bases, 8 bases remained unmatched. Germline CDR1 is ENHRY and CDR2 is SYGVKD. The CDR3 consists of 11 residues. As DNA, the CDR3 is TGTGCCACCCGGGACAGTCCACAAGCTTTCTCT. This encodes CATRDSPQAFS.

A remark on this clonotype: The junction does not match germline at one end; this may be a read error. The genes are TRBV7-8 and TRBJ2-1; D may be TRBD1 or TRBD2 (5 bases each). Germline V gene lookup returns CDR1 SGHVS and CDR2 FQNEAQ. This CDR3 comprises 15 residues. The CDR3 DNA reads TGTGCCAGCAGCTTAGCTGGGACGGGGTACATTGAGCAGTTCTTC. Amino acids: CASSLAGTGYIEQFF.

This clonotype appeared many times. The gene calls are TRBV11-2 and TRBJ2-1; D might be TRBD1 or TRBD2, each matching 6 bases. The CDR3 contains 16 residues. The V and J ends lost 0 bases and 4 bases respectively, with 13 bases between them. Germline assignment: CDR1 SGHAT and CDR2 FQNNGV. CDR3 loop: CASSLEWQGTYNEQFF. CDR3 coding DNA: TGTGCCAGCAGCTTAGAGTGGCAGGGGACTTACAATGAGCAGTTCTTC.

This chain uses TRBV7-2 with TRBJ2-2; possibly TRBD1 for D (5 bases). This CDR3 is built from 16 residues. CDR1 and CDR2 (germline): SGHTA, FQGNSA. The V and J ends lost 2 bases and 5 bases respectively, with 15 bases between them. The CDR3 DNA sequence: TGTGCCAGCAGCTTAAGGCAGGGTCCACGAACCGGGGAGCTGTTTTTT. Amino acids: CASSLRQGPRTGELFF.

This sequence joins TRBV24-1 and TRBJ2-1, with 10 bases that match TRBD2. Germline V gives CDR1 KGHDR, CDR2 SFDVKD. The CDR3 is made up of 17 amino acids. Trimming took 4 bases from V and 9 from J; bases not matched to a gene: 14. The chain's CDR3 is CATSDPGSSGRQGEQFF. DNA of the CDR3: TGTGCCACCAGTGACCCCGGGAGTAGCGGGAGGCAGGGTGAGCAGTTCTTC.

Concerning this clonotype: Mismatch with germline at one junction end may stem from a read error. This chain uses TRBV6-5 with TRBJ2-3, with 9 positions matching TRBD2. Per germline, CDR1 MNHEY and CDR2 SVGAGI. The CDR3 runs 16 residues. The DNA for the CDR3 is TGTGCCAGCAGCTGGGCCGGACTAGCGACCACAGGTACGCAGTATTTT. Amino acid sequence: CASSWAGLATTGTQYF.